What follows is one T cell receptor beta chain and its context. The antigen remains unidentified. TCRdb keeps only in-frame clones here, not all; method: immunoSEQ multiplex PCR. Altogether roughly 13,000 clones were found in the sample, and no singletons occur. The sample comes from a study of T cells after posttransplantation cyclophosphamide. Germline assignment: CDR1 LNHDA and CDR2 SQIVND (reference sequence). Trimming took 5 bases from V and 4 from J; bases not matched to a gene: 8. The CDR3 loop spans 14 amino acids. General study results and limits: TRB clonality was highly associated with recipient CMV seropositivity and reactivation. Later blood repertoires were often dominated by clones from the donor CD8+ memory compartment. Skin or GI-infiltrating T cells shared few TRB sequences with blood.

Cyclophosphamide on days +3 and +4 followed busulfan-fludarabine conditioning and a marrow graft. The V gene is TRBV19, the J gene TRBJ2-7, with TRBD1 identical over 7 bases. Specimen: PBMCs, collected 1162 days after allogeneic stem cell transplant with posttransplant cyclophosphamide. The source is a female patient between 40 and 55 years old who received an allogeneic stem cell transplant from a related donor, was CMV-positive, and had no GVHD. The graft donor may account for some of the T cells. The CDR3 reads CASSLLGQPYEQYF. DNA for the CDR3: TGTGCCAGTAGTTTATTGGGACAGCCATACGAGCAGTACTTC.